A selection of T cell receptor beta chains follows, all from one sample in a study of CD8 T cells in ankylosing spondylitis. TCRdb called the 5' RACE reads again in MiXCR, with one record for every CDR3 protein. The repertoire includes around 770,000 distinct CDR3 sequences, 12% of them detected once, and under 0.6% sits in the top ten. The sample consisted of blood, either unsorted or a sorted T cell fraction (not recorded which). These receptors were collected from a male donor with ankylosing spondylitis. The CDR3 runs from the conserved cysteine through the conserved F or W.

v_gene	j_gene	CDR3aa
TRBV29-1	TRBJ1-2	CSALPRDRVRGYTF
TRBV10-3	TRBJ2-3	CAISELNPDTQYF
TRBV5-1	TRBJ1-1	CASSFGGGGVTEAFF
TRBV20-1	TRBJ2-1	CSARGGLAGGYNEQFF
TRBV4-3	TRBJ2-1	CASSQESGSEQFF
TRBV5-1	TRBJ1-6	CASSLEGISYNSPLHF
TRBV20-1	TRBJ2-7	CSAPGTSTSYEQYF
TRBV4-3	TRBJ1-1	CASSQDLQGGYTEAFF
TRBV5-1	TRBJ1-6	CASYREPGQRDSPLHF
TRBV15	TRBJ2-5	CATSRVTGGETQYF
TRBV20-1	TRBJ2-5	CSALPGLAALQETQYF
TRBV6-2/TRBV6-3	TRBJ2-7	CASSYGPLEQYF
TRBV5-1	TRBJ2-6	CASAQSSGANVLTF
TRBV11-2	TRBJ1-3	CASSLISSGNTIYF
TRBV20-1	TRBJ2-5	CSAREAYLQETQYF
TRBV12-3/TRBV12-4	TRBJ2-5	CASSQRLAAQYF
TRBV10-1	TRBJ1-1	CASNGKKNTEAFF
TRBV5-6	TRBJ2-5	CASSLLFPGQDQETQYF
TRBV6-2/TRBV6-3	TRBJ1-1	CASRGGAEAFF
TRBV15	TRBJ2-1	CATSRDGGGEQFF
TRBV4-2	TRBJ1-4	CASSQDSPSRKLFF
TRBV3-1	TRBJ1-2	CASSLIAGYGYTF
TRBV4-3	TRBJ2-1	CASSHRRGTPSHPFF
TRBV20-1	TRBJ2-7	CSATRDSNSYEQYF
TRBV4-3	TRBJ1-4	CASSQDWVLNEKLFF
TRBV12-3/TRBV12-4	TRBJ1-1	CASSLLHRASAFF
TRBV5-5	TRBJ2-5	CASSLLTVETQYF
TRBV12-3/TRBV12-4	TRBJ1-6	CASRAGAQYSPLHF
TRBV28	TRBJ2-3	CASSLWGGLAGRGTDTQYF
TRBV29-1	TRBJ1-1	CSVDTEAFF
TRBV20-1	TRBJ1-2	CSARLGRLYGYTF
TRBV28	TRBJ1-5	CASSLELWAQRNQPQHF